Presented here are 12 T cell receptor beta chains from one specimen sequenced in a study of neurological immune-mediated disorders. Time point reported: longitudinal time-point 3. From the 5' RACE reads, TCRdb called clonotypes with MiXCR, one entry per CDR3 protein. The sample includes around 53,000 distinct CDR3 sequences, roughly 8.8% of them seen just once. The sample consisted of PBMCs. These TCRs come from a woman aged 40-49 years in good health.

This clonotype was observed a few times. This chain uses TRBV20-1 with TRBJ2-5, with a possible D match to TRBD1 (6 bases). CDR1 is DFQATT and CDR2 is SNEGSKA in the germline V gene (reference sequence). Trimming removed 6 bases from V and 5 bases from J, with 13 bases in between. This CDR3 spans 12 amino acids. The chain's CDR3 is CSARGSRETQYF. CDR3 DNA: TGCAGTGCAAGGGGGTCCCGCGAGACCCAGTACTTC.

The chain combines TRBV27 with TRBJ2-5, with 7 bases identical to TRBD1. This CDR3 has 13 residues. J was trimmed by 5 bases and V by 3 bases; bases with no gene match: 3. Germline V gives CDR1 MNHEY, CDR2 SMNVEV (reference sequence). CDR3 in amino acids: CASSLTGMETQYF. The CDR3 nucleotides are TGTGCCAGCAGTTTGACAGGGATGGAGACCCAGTACTTC.

This clonotype was recorded at least ten times. This rearrangement joins TRBV6-5 to TRBJ1-1; 7 bases are a match to TRBD1. CDR3 length equals 15 residues. V trimming: 2 bases; J trimming: 5 bases; junction bases outside the gene matches: 8. Germline CDR1 MNHEY, CDR2 SVGAGI. CDR3 nucleotides: TGTGCCAGCAGTTACCCCCGACAGGGCTCTACTGAAGCTTTCTTT. The encoded protein is CASSYPRQGSTEAFF.

This clonotype was detected a few times. The V gene is TRBV3-1, the J gene TRBJ1-5; D call uncertain. V was cut by 0 bases and J by 7 bases, with 10 bases left in between. Germline-derived CDR1 and CDR2 are LGHDT and YNNKEL (reference sequence). There are 14 residues in the CDR3. For the CDR3, the DNA is TGTGCCAGCAGCCAAGATAGGCACAGCCAGCCCCAGCATTTT. Translated, it gives CASSQDRHSQPQHF.

In DNA form, the CDR3 reads TGCGCCAGCAGCTTGGGGGCCTTTAATTCACCCCTCCACTTT. Translating gives CASSLGAFNSPLHF. The chain joins TRBV5-1 to TRBJ1-6; no definite D call. The V and J ends lost 0 bases and 6 bases respectively, with 7 bases between them. The CDR3 contains 14 residues. Germline-derived CDR1 and CDR2 are SGHRS and YFSETQ.

Many counts were recorded for this clonotype. The V and J genes are TRBV29-1 and TRBJ1-4, with unresolved D. Looked up from germline, CDR1 is SQVTM and CDR2 is ANQGSEA. CDR3 size: 13 residues. The germline V and J ends were trimmed by 3 bases and 10 bases, with 15 bases remaining between them. Here the CDR3 reads CSVEIPLLGKLFF. DNA for the CDR3: TGCAGCGTTGAGATCCCCTTGTTGGGAAAACTGTTTTTT.

This clonotype was detected many times. The chain recombines TRBV6-2 or TRBV6-3 with TRBJ1-1, with D unresolved. With 6 bases removed from V and 1 base from J, the gap between germline ends came to 12 bases. CDR3 length: 14 residues. CDR1 is MNHEY, CDR2 SVGEGT, per germline. The CDR3 spells CASSWGGRNTEAFF. The CDR3 nucleotides are TGTGCCAGCAGCTGGGGAGGACGGAACACTGAAGCTTTCTTT.

V usage is TRBV10-2 and J usage is TRBJ2-2; D ambiguous. Germline CDR1 is WSHSY and CDR2 is SAAADI. This CDR3 is built from 13 residues. Trimming stripped 6 bases from V and 3 bases from J, with 8 bases between. CDR3 coding DNA: TGCGCCAGCAGAGACGACTACACCGGGGAGCTGTTTTTT. Translated, it gives CASRDDYTGELFF.

Many counts were recorded for this clonotype. The genes are TRBV20-1 and TRBJ1-1; possibly TRBD1 for D (6 bases). CDR3 length: 13 amino acids. The V gene's germline CDR1 is DFQATT and CDR2 SNEGSKA (reference sequence). Trimming left V 1 base short and J 10 bases short, with 16 bases between. CDR3 sequence: CSARASRGHGAFF. The CDR3 region has the DNA TGCAGTGCTAGAGCATCCAGGGGACATGGAGCTTTCTTT.

This clonotype was observed at least ten times. The V gene is TRBV3-1, the J gene TRBJ2-4, with D maybe TRBD1 (7 bases). The CDR3 extends over 14 amino acids. The V end lost 4 bases, the J end lost 5 bases, and 12 bases lay between the germline ends. Germline CDR1 is LGHDT and CDR2 is YNNKEL (reference sequence). CDR3 DNA: TGTGCCAGCAGCCGCGGAGGGGGCGAAAACATTCAGTACTTC. It is translated as CASSRGGGENIQYF.

This clonotype was seen only a few times. The V and J genes are TRBV25-1 and TRBJ1-2; D is unclear. V dropped 7 bases and J dropped 4 bases, with 7 bases sitting between them. CDR3 size: 11 residues. Germline V gives CDR1 MGHDK, CDR2 SYGVNS. CDR3 bases: TGTGCCAGCACCTTTGGCTATGGCTACACCTTC. It translates to CASTFGYGYTF.

Many counts were recorded for this clonotype. This chain joins TRBV20-1 and TRBJ2-4, with D maybe TRBD1 (5 bases). V lost 0 bases to trimming and J lost 0 bases, with 15 bases between them. CDR3 size: 17 residues. CDR1 and CDR2 from the germline V gene are DFQATT and SNEGSKA (reference sequence). The CDR3 DNA reads TGCAGTGCTAGAGATGGTCGGCAGGGCCTAGCCAAAAACATTCAGTACTTC. Its protein product is CSARDGRQGLAKNIQYF.